This T cell receptor beta chain was retrieved from a study of shared clonotypes between healthy human individuals. The assay ran at deep level. Loaded into unsorted PBMC replicate PCRs was approximately 300 ng DNA, roughly 30,000 T cell genomes. Generated by immunoSEQ multiplex PCR, the TCRdb table keeps only in-frame clones and is missing some. The table lists about 470,000 clones, about 76% of them singletons, with approximately 13% in the top ten. CDR1 is SQVTM and CDR2 is ANQGSEA in the germline V gene. The CDR3 consists of 14 residues. V trimming: 3 bases; J trimming: 4 bases; junction bases outside the gene matches: 4.

The clonotype originates from a woman aged 40 to 55 in good health. Some clones in this sample may be carry-over from other donors' samples. The genes are TRBV29-1 and TRBJ2-2; 8 bases map to TRBD2. The sample taken for sequencing was PBMCs. The chain's CDR3 is CSVDPGGGTGELFF. Here the CDR3 DNA reads TGCAGCGTTGACCCGGGAGGGGGCACCGGGGAGCTGTTTTTT.